Below, 32 T cell receptor beta chains from the same sample are listed, as sequenced in a study of CD8+ T cells in alopecia areata. RNA was isolated and reverse transcribed to cDNA, the sequencing template. Sequencing was performed with immunoSEQ multiplex PCR; in TCRdb, only in-frame clones are kept and a portion is missing. The profile shows more than 200,000 clones, approximately 70% of them singletons. Sample treatment: oral pan-JAK inhibitor, 5-10 mg twice daily. The specimen comprised CD4+ T cells sorted from blood, sampled at approximately week 42, from a patient treated with tofacitinib. The receptor source for this set is a human donor with alopecia areata.

The V and J genes are TRBV11-2 and TRBJ1-2; D uncertain. Germline V CDR1 and CDR2: SGHAT, FQNNGV. Deletions cut 5 bases from V and 3 bases from J, with 7 bases between. The CDR3 runs to 12 residues. In DNA, the CDR3 is TGTGCCAGCAGCCCGGACCACTATGGCTACACCTTC. Amino acids: CASSPDHYGYTF.

The chain links TRBV27 to TRBJ2-6; unclear D gene. Trimming removed 5 bases at V and 0 bases at J, with 8 bases between. This CDR3 has 15 amino acids. Germline lookup yields CDR1 MNHEY and CDR2 SMNVEV (reference sequence). The CDR3 loop is CASSDGSSGANVLTF. The CDR3 DNA follows: TGTGCCAGCAGTGACGGCAGCTCTGGGGCCAACGTCCTGACTTTC.

This clone appeared a few times. The CDR3 region is CASSLLVQGGYEQYF. In DNA form, the CDR3 reads TGCGCCAGCAGCTTGTTGGTCCAGGGAGGGTACGAGCAGTACTTC. The chain recombines TRBV5-1 with TRBJ2-7, with 7 nucleotides matching TRBD2. Germline loops: CDR1 SGHRS, CDR2 YFSETQ. With V trimmed by 1 base and J by 4 bases, 8 bases remained unmatched. This CDR3 spans 15 amino acids.

This clone was detected only once. This rearrangement joins TRBV27 to TRBJ2-1; the D call may be TRBD1 or TRBD2 (6 bases each). The CDR3 extends over 14 amino acids. Per germline, CDR1 MNHEY and CDR2 SMNVEV (reference sequence). The V end lost 8 bases, the J end lost 7 bases, and 18 bases lay between the germline ends. The DNA for the CDR3 is TGTGCCAGCGGACAAGGGGGGCCTATGAATGAGCAGTTCTTC. This gives the protein CASGQGGPMNEQFF.

The CDR3 DNA reads TGCAGTGCGGGCCCAACAAATGAGCAGTTCTTC. Protein sequence: CSAGPTNEQFF. J is TRBJ2-1 and V is TRBV20-1; D unclear. V was pared by 6 bases and J by 7 bases, with 10 bases between. This CDR3 spans 11 amino acids. Per the germline V gene, CDR1 is DFQATT and CDR2 is SNEGSKA (reference sequence).

The genes are TRBV5-1 and TRBJ2-7, with 11 bases matching TRBD2. Trimming took 1 base from V and 0 from J; bases not matched to a gene: 6. The germline CDR1 and CDR2 sequences are SGHRS and YFSETQ. This CDR3 region has 17 residues. CDR3: CASSLSLAGGSSYEQYF. The CDR3 nucleotides are TGCGCCAGCAGCTTGTCGTTAGCGGGGGGGTCCTCCTACGAGCAGTACTTC.

The J gene is TRBJ2-5, the V gene TRBV30; D assignment may be TRBD1 or TRBD2 (6 bases each). From germline, CDR1 is GTSNPN and CDR2 SVGIG (reference sequence). Deletions cut 7 bases from V and 7 bases from J, with 19 bases between. The CDR3 totals 13 residues. The CDR3 loop reads CAFLRGVVGTQYF. CDR3 in DNA: TGTGCCTTTCTTAGGGGGGTTGTGGGGACCCAGTACTTC.

The chain combines TRBV6-6 with TRBJ2-1; 14 bases align to TRBD2. The junction had 3 bases not matched to a gene; V was cut back by 5 bases and J by 9 bases. This CDR3 region has 14 residues. The germline V gene has CDR1 MNHNY and CDR2 SVGAGI (reference sequence). The CDR3 reads CASSGTSGGSEQFF. In DNA, the CDR3 is TGTGCCAGCAGTGGGACTAGCGGGGGTAGTGAGCAGTTCTTC.

The chain joins TRBV29-1 to TRBJ2-7; unclear D gene. The CDR3 has 11 amino acids. The germline V and J ends were trimmed by 0 bases and 5 bases, with 5 bases remaining between them. Germline lookup yields CDR1 SQVTM and CDR2 ANQGSEA. CDR3 sequence reads: CSVEDQHEQYF. The DNA for the CDR3 is TGCAGCGTTGAAGATCAGCACGAGCAGTACTTC.

As concerns this clone: Different DNA sequences within this sample yield the same CDR3. The chain has TRBV5-1 and TRBJ1-1, with 9 bases aligning to TRBD1. CDR1 and CDR2 from the germline V gene are SGHRS and YFSETQ. The V gene end was trimmed by 0 bases and the J gene end by 2 bases; junction bases not matched to a gene: 2. The CDR3 totals 15 residues. The CDR3 DNA reads as TGCGCCAGCAGCTTGGGGACAGGGGTTAACACTGAAGCTTTCTTT. This encodes CASSLGTGVNTEAFF.

The chain is built from TRBV27 and TRBJ1-3; D perhaps matches TRBD1 (6 bases). V lost 2 bases to trimming and J lost 3 bases, with 11 bases between them. This CDR3 region has 15 residues. Germline V gives CDR1 MNHEY, CDR2 SMNVEV (reference sequence). DNA for the CDR3: TGTGCCAGCAGTTTAACAGGGTTGGGTGGAAACACCATATATTTT. Residues: CASSLTGLGGNTIYF.

The J gene is TRBJ1-1, the V gene TRBV29-1; D not certain. The CDR3 has 11 amino acids. The V gene's germline CDR1 is SQVTM and CDR2 ANQGSEA. With 4 bases removed from V and 5 bases from J, the gap between germline ends came to 8 bases. The CDR3 here is CSVVVVTEAFF. CDR3 DNA: TGCAGCGTTGTGGTGGTTACTGAAGCTTTCTTT.

In its sample, this clone was seen a few times. The chain uses TRBV30 and TRBJ2-5, with D maybe TRBD1 (5 bases). CDR1 and CDR2 (germline): GTSNPN, SVGIG (reference sequence). The CDR3 covers 16 residues. V lost 0 bases to trimming and J lost 1 base, with 15 bases between them. CDR3 DNA: TGTGCCTGGAGTGTACTGGCAGGGATCTCCCAAGAGACCCAGTACTTC. It codes for CAWSVLAGISQETQYF.

This chain connects TRBV29-1 to TRBJ2-5; 12 nucleotides match TRBD2. Trimming cost V 6 bases and J 1 base; bases outside gene matches: 3. Germline V CDR1 and CDR2: SQVTM, ANQGSEA. The CDR3 is 14 amino acids. The CDR3 protein is CSVTSGGLQETQYF. The CDR3 DNA sequence: TGCAGCGTGACTAGCGGGGGCCTCCAAGAGACCCAGTACTTC.

This clone was counted a single time. J is TRBJ1-2 and V is TRBV25-1; D is ambiguous. The CDR3 has 14 amino acids. V was cut by 10 bases and J by 3 bases, with 18 bases left in between. The germline gives CDR1 MGHDK, CDR2 SYGVNS. The CDR3 region has the DNA TGTGCCACACTACCCCCGGGTCTGTACTATGGCTACACCTTC. The encoded protein is CATLPPGLYYGYTF.

V usage is TRBV25-1 and J usage is TRBJ1-2; 10 bases align to TRBD1. The CDR3 sequence is 12 residues long. Trimming removed 8 bases from V and 9 bases from J; junction bases left unmatched: 6. Germline V CDR1 and CDR2: MGHDK, SYGVNS. CDR3 amino acids: CASRDRGDRYTF. The CDR3, as DNA: TGTGCCAGCCGGGACAGGGGTGATCGCTACACCTTC.

The V and J genes are TRBV9 and TRBJ2-5; D gene uncertain. Trimming cost V 3 bases and J 5 bases, with 8 bases left between them. Germline values: CDR1 SGDLS, CDR2 YYNGEE. The CDR3 is 12 residues long. The CDR3 loop reads CASSAGLETQYF. In DNA, the CDR3 is TGTGCCAGCAGCGCTGGGTTGGAGACCCAGTACTTC.

As DNA, the CDR3 is TGTGCCAGCAGCGTAAGGGTAGGCAATGAGCAGTTCTTC. Protein: CASSVRVGNEQFF. The chain links TRBV9 to TRBJ2-1, with D unclear. Trimming stripped 1 base from V and 6 bases from J, with 8 bases between. The CDR3 is 13 amino acids. Germline assignment: CDR1 SGDLS and CDR2 YYNGEE.

Written as DNA, the CDR3 is TGTGCCTGGAGTCGAGGGACGTACAATGGCTATGGCTACACCTTC. It codes for CAWSRGTYNGYGYTF. The chain joins TRBV30 to TRBJ1-2; possible D gene TRBD1, 5 bases. V was trimmed by 2 bases and J by 4 bases, leaving 17 bases between them. Germline CDR1 GTSNPN, CDR2 SVGIG (reference sequence). CDR3 length: 15 residues. The whole variable domain, remainder taken from reference TRBV30 and TRBJ1-2, is SQTIHQWPATLVQPVGSPLSLECTVEGTSNPNLYWYRQAAGRGLQLLFYSVGIGQISSEVPQNLSASRPQDRQFILSSKKLLLSDSGFYLCAWSRGTYNGYGYTFGSGTRLTVV.

This rearrangement joins TRBV2 to TRBJ1-2; TRBD1 matches at 9 bases. Germline CDR1 and CDR2: SNHLY and FYNNEI. This CDR3 contains 13 residues. V was pared by 4 bases and J by 8 bases, with 5 bases of the junction left unmatched. CDR3 coding DNA: TGTGCCAGCAGTGGACAGGGGGAAGGCGGCTACACCTTC. Translating gives CASSGQGEGGYTF.

The rearrangement links TRBV27 to TRBJ2-2, with D tentatively TRBD1 (7 bases). Between the trimmed V and J ends, which lost 5 bases and 1 base, there was a span of 11 bases. The CDR3 length is 15 residues. CDR1 is MNHEY and CDR2 is SMNVEV in the germline V gene (reference sequence). In DNA, the CDR3 is TGTGCCAGCAGTCGGAGGGGGCGGAACACCGGGGAGCTGTTTTTT. Amino acid sequence: CASSRRGRNTGELFF.

The chain recombines TRBV18 with TRBJ1-1; D is unclear. CDR1 is KGHSH, CDR2 LQKENI, per germline. The CDR3 totals 15 residues. With 0 bases removed from V and 3 bases from J, the gap between germline ends came to 11 bases. The CDR3 is CASSPPTLGHTEAFF. DNA of the CDR3: TGTGCCAGCTCACCACCCACCCTGGGTCACACTGAAGCTTTCTTT. The entire variable domain, with the rest obtained from reference TRBV18 and TRBJ1-1, is as follows: NAGVMQNPRHLVRRRGQEARLRCSPMKGHSHVYWYRQLPEEGLKFMVYLQKENIIDESGMPKERFSAEFPKEGPSILRIQQVVRGDSAAYFCASSPPTLGHTEAFFGQGTRLTVV.

On this clone itself: Other nucleotide sequences from this sample produce the same CDR3. This chain joins TRBV29-1 and TRBJ1-1; 8 bases line up with TRBD1. CDR1 and CDR2 from the germline V gene are SQVTM and ANQGSEA. The CDR3 length is 13 residues. The J segment lost 1 base and the V segment lost 4 bases, leaving 2 bases of the junction unmatched. DNA of the CDR3: TGCAGCGTTGCGGGACAGGAGAACACTGAAGCTTTCTTT. Protein product: CSVAGQENTEAFF.

This clone was seen a single time. The chain recombines TRBV6-5 with TRBJ1-4, with 7 bases matching TRBD1. This CDR3 contains 13 residues. V lost 6 bases and J lost 4; bases outside the gene matches: 2. CDR1 is MNHEY, CDR2 SVGAGI, per germline. This CDR3 is CASSGQVNEKLFF. The CDR3 DNA is TGTGCCAGCAGCGGACAGGTTAATGAAAAACTGTTTTTT.

The sample holds a few counts of this clone. This chain joins TRBV15 and TRBJ2-7, with D hard to call. There are 13 residues in the CDR3. The germline V gene has CDR1 LNHNV and CDR2 YYDKDF (reference sequence). V lost 4 bases and J lost 5, with 12 bases in between. The chain's CDR3 is CATSTWSAHEQYF. The CDR3 coding sequence is TGTGCCACCAGCACCTGGAGCGCCCACGAGCAGTACTTC.

This chain uses TRBV27 with TRBJ2-5; 13 bases match TRBD2. The CDR3 has 16 amino acids. CDR1 and CDR2 from the germline V gene are MNHEY and SMNVEV (reference sequence). V trimming: 5 bases; J trimming: 4 bases; junction bases outside the gene matches: 7. In nucleotides, the CDR3 is TGTGCCAGCAGTCGACTAGCGGGGGGCCTTGGAGAGACCCAGTACTTC. Its protein product is CASSRLAGGLGETQYF.

The chain joins TRBV27 to TRBJ1-2, with 9 bases fitting TRBD1. CDR1 is MNHEY, CDR2 SMNVEV, per germline (reference sequence). V shed 5 bases, J shed 5 bases, and the junction held 3 bases outside the gene matches. The CDR3 sequence is 13 residues long. The CDR3 region has the DNA TGTGCCAGCAGTGAGACAGGGGGTTATGGCTACACCTTC. Translating gives CASSETGGYGYTF.

This chain connects TRBV29-1 to TRBJ1-1, with TRBD1 matching over 7 bases. Germline V gene data show CDR1 as SQVTM and CDR2 as ANQGSEA. CDR3 length equals 15 residues. With 5 bases clipped from V and 0 bases from J, the junction kept 9 bases outside the gene matches. This chain's CDR3 is CSVNRQGEVNTEAFF. In nucleotides, the CDR3 is TGCAGCGTTAACCGACAGGGTGAGGTGAACACTGAAGCTTTCTTT.

The genes are TRBV19 and TRBJ1-6, with D unresolved. CDR3 length: 13 amino acids. Trimming pared 6 bases from V and 9 bases from J, leaving 12 bases between. CDR1 LNHDA and CDR2 SQIVND come from the germline V gene (reference sequence). The CDR3 spells CASSPNAGSPLHF. For the CDR3, the DNA is TGTGCCAGTAGCCCCAATGCAGGTTCACCCCTCCACTTT.

The chain uses TRBV4-1 and TRBJ1-1; TRBD1 is a possible D gene (6 bases). There are 16 residues in the CDR3. From germline, CDR1 is MGHRA and CDR2 YSYEKL. V was cut by 1 base and J by 4 bases, with 16 bases left in between. The CDR3 DNA reads as TGCGCCAGCAGCCAAGGGACCTGGGGGCGCAGCACTGAAGCTTTCTTT. Protein: CASSQGTWGRSTEAFF.

As regards this clone: Other DNA sequences in the sample encode the same CDR3. The rearrangement uses TRBV29-1 and TRBJ1-1; TRBD1 agrees at 7 bases. CDR3 length equals 13 residues. Germline-derived CDR1 and CDR2 are SQVTM and ANQGSEA. V trimming: 3 bases; J trimming: 1 base; junction bases outside the gene matches: 2. The CDR3 loop is CSVDRGGNTEAFF. CDR3 sequence (DNA): TGCAGCGTTGACAGGGGGGGGAACACTGAAGCTTTCTTT.

The chain has TRBV29-1 and TRBJ1-1, with TRBD1 as a possible D gene (5 bases). Germline V gene lookup returns CDR1 SQVTM and CDR2 ANQGSEA. The V end was cut by 7 bases, the J end by 2 bases, with 11 bases between. The length of the CDR3 is 12 residues. The CDR3 loop is CSARDGNTEAFF. The CDR3 DNA follows: TGCAGCGCTCGGGACGGAAACACTGAAGCTTTCTTT. The full variable domain, with the rest looked up from reference TRBV29-1 and TRBJ1-1, is SAVISQKPSRDICQRGTSLTIQCQVDSQVTMMFWYRQQPGQSLTLIATANQGSEATYESGFVIDKFPISRPNLTFSTLTVSNMSPEDSSIYLCSARDGNTEAFFGQGTRLTVV.